Sequencing of this T cell receptor (beta chain) was carried out in a study of vaccination effects on CD4 cells after COVID-19 (dated by TCRdb to between 2020 and 2023). About the study as a whole: Two doses of either the BNT162b2 or the mRNA-1273 mRNA SARS-CoV-2 vaccine were administered to participants. The full study included 9 to 10 COVID-19 convalescent patients and a few SARS-CoV-2-naive healthy vaccine recipients. The study compared SARS-CoV-2 spike-specific CD4+ TCR repertoires before and after mRNA vaccination in COVID-19 convalescent patients and infection-naive vaccine recipients. Cultures from other donors in the study were sequenced using the Oncomine TCR Beta short-read assay on an Illumina iSeq 100.

As for this clone: No antigen is known for it. Per-base quality was not reported, and no clone a single base away is much larger than it.

The research as a whole found: In healthy vaccine recipients, vaccine-induced clones were almost all SARS-CoV-2 mono-reactive, with only 1 of 255 cross-reactive with common cold coronaviruses. Limitations of the study were the small number of convalescent patients and the absence of early post-infection timepoints. At late post-vaccination timepoints, both infection-induced and vaccine-induced clones showed marked clonal contraction, consistent with waning T cell responses.

In the ViraFEST assay, PBMC were stimulated with viral peptide pools, and TCR sequencing was then used to find antigen-specific CD4+ T cell clonotypes based on their expansion. After around 11 days of culture, CD4+ T cells were isolated with the EasySep CD4+ T cell isolation kit. Negative nucleocapsid antibody results before and after vaccination confirmed that the healthy vaccine recipients had no prior SARS-CoV-2 infection. Some 2 million PBMC per well were cultured in IMDM with around 5.3% human AB serum, 7.5 to 10 IU/ml IL-2 and gentamicin, plus 10 ug/ml peptides. On days 3 and 7, half of the culture medium was replaced with fresh IL-2-containing medium. Each peptide stimulation condition was cultured in triplicate wells unless otherwise noted. PBMC were separated from whole blood using Ficoll-Paque Plus gradient centrifugation and were then either cryopreserved at -140C or used fresh. The overlapping peptide pools covered the spike proteins of SARS-CoV-2 and of the common cold coronaviruses HCoV-NL63, HCoV-OC43 and HCoV-229E. The QIAamp micro DNA kit was used to extract genomic DNA from the cultured CD4+ T cells.

The method was the immunoSEQ multiplex PCR assay. DNA from the CD4+ T cells that had been cultured and isolated underwent TCR beta CDR3 sequencing. Processing in the source paper ran as follows. Non-productive TCR sequences were discarded, and reads were trimmed to the CDR3 region, with only CDR3s of 7 or more amino acids retained. The MANAFEST web app was used to identify antigen-specific clonotypes by comparing expansion in peptide wells with expansion in reference cultures. To be called positive, a clone needed expansion at FDR<0.05 compared with the reference and with all other wells, an odds ratio greater than 5, and a frequency greater than 0.1% in two replicate wells. Cross-reactive clonotypes were defined as significantly expanded in SARS-CoV-2 spike wells and in at least one common cold coronavirus spike condition. Using the stringdist R package, CDR3 similarity was measured by Levenshtein distance, and unrooted trees were constructed with ape in R 3.6.1. Sourced from immuneACCESS, this table was stored by TCRdb with only in-frame sequences that have V and J called. A share of the clones is absent; for the studies checked, an unresolved V gene accounts for under half, and the remainder has no known explanation. V, J and clone size derive from that table, while D and trimming were established from the DNA sequence. Present in this sample are tens of thousands of clones, approximately 70% of which were seen just once. The ten top clones hold roughly 12% of the sample.

The starting material was CD4+ T cells from PBMCs cultured with HCoV-229E spike peptides, obtained before COVID-19 vaccination. The label giving this sample's cell subset or site can be read as: HCoV-229E spike overlapping peptide pool stimulation. The TCR comes from a human donor who received a COVID-19 vaccine.

The encoded CDR3 is CASTPGQGYSSTEAFF. The sequenced DNA is TGTGCCAGCACCCCGGGACAGGGGTACAGTAGTACTGAAGCTTTCTTT. This receptor chain uses TRBV27 and TRBJ1-1; TRBD1 fits 10 bases in the junction. Based on the germline V gene (reference sequence), the CDR1 and CDR2 sequences are MNHEY and SMNVEV. Including cysteine and phenylalanine, the CDR3 has 16 amino acids. Only CDR3 DNA is held: 48 bases, read in frame from base 1. Compared with germline, V lacks 7 bases and J lacks 5 bases; bases without a gene match: 13.